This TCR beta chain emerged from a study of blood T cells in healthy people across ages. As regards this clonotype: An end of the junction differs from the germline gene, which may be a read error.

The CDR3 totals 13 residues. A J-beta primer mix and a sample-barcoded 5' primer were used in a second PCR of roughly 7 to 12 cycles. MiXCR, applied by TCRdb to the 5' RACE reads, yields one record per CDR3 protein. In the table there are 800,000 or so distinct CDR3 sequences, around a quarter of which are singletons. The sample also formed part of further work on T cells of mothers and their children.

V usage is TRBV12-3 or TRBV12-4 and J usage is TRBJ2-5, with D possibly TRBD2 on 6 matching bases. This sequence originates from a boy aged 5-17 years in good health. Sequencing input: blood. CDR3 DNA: TGTGCCAGCAGTCTCGGGGGACTTTGGTTTACTCACTTC. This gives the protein CASSLGGLWFTHF.